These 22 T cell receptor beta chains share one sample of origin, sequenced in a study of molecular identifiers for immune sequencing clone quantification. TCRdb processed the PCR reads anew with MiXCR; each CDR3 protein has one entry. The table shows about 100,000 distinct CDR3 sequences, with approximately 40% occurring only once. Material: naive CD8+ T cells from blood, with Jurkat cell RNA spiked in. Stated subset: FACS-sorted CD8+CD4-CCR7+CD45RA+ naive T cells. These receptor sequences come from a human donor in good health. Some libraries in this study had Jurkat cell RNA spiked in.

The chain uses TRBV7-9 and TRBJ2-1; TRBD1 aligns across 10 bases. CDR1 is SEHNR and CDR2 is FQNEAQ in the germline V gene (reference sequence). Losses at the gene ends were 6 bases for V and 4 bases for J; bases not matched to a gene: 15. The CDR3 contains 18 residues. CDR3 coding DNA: TGTGCCAGCAGACCCACCACGGGCGGACAGGGGGATTACAATGAGCAGTTCTTC. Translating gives CASRPTTGGQGDYNEQFF.

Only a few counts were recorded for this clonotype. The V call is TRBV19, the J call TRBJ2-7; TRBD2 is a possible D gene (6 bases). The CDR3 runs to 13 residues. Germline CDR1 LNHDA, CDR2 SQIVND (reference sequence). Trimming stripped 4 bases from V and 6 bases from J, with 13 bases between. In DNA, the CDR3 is TGTGCCAGTAGTACCGGACCGGAGGGCGAGCAGTACTTC. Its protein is CASSTGPEGEQYF.

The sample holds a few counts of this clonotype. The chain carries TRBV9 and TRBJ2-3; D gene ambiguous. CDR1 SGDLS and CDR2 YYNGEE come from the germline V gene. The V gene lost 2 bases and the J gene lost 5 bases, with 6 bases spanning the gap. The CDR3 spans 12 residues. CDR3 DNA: TGTGCCAGCAGCGTCTTGGGAGATACGCAGTATTTT. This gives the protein CASSVLGDTQYF.

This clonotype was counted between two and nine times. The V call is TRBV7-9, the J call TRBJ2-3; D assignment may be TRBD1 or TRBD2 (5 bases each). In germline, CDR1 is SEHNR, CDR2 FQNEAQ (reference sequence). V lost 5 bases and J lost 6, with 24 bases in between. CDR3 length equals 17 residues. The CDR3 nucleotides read TGTGCCAGCAGCCCGGGGAGTTATCTGGGACGGTCGGATACGCAGTATTTT. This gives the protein CASSPGSYLGRSDTQYF.

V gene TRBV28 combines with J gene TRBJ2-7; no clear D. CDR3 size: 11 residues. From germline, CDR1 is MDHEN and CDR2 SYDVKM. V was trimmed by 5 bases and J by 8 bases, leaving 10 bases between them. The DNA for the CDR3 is TGTGCCAGCAGTCTAAGTTACAAGCAGTACTTC. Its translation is CASSLSYKQYF.

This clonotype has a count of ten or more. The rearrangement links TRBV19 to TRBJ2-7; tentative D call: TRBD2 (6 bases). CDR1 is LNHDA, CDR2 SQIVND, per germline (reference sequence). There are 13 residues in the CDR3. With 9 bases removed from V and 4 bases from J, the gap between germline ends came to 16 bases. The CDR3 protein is CASSAGRGYEQYF. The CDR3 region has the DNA TGTGCCAGCTCGGCCGGGAGAGGTTACGAGCAGTACTTC.

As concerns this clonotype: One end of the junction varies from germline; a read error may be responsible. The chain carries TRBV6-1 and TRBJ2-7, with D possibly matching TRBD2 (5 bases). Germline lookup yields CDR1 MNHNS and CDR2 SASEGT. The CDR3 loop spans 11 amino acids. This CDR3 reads CASGDDYKQHF. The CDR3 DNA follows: TGTGCCAGCGGTGATGACTACAAGCAGCACTTC.

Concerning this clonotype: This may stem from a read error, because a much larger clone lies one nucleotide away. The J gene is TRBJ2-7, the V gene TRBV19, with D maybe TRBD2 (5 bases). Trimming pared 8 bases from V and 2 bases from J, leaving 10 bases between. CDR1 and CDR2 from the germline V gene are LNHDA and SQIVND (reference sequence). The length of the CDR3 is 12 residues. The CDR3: CASARGPYEQYF. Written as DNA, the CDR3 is TGTGCCAGTGCTCGGGGTCCCTACGAGCAGTACTTC.

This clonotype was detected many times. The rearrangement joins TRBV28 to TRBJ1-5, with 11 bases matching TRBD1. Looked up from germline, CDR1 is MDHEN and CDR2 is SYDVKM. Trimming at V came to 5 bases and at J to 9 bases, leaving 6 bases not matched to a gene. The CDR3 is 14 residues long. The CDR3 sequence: CASSRDRGSWPQHF. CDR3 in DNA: TGTGCCAGCAGTAGGGACAGGGGGTCATGGCCCCAGCATTTT. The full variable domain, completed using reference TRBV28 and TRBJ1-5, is DVKVTQSSRYLVKRTGEKVFLECVQDMDHENMFWYRQDPGLGLRLIYFSYDVKMKEKGDIPEGYSVSREKKERFSLILESASTNQTSMYLCASSRDRGSWPQHFGDGTRLSIL.

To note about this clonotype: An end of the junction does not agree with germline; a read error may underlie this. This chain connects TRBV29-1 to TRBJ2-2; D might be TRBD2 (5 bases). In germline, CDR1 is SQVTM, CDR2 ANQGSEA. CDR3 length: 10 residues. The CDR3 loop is CSDVDGELIF. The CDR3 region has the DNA TGCAGCGATGTTGACGGGGAGCTGATTTTT.

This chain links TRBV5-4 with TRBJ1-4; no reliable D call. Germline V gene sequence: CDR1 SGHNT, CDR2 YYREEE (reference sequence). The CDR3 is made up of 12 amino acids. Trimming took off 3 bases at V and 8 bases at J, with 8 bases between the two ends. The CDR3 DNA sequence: TGTGCCAGCAGCTGGTCCGGCGAAAAACTGTTTTTT. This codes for CASSWSGEKLFF.

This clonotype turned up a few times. CDR3 nucleotides: TGTGCCAGCAGTTTAGTTCAAAGCACAGATACGCAGTATTTT. Its translation is CASSLVQSTDTQYF. The chain is built from TRBV12-3 or TRBV12-4 and TRBJ2-3, with D unclear. The CDR3 consists of 14 residues. V lost 1 base and J 0 bases, leaving 5 bases between the germline ends.

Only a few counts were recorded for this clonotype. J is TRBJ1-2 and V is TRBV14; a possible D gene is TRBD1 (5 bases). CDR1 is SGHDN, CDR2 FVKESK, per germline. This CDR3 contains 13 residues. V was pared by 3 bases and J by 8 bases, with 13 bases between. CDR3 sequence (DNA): TGTGCCAGCAGCCAGACAGACGAATGGGGCTACACCTTC. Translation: CASSQTDEWGYTF.

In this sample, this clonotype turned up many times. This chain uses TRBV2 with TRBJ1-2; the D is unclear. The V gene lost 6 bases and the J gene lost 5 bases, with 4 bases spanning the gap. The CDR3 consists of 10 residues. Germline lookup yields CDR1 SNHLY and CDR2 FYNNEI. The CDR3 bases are TGTGCCAGCAGGGGGTATGGCTACACCTTC. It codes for CASRGYGYTF. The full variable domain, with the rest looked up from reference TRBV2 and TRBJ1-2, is EPEVTQTPSHQVTQMGQEVILRCVPISNHLYFYWYRQILGQKVEFLVSFYNNEISEKSEIFDDQFSVERPDGSNFTLKIRSTKLEDSAMYFCASRGYGYTFGSGTRLTVV.

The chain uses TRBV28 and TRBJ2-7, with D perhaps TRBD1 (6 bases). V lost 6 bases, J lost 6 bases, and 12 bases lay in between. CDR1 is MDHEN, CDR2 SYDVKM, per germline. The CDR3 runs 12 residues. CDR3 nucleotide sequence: TGTGCCAGCAGACGGACAGCCTTCGAGCAGTACTTC. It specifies CASRRTAFEQYF.

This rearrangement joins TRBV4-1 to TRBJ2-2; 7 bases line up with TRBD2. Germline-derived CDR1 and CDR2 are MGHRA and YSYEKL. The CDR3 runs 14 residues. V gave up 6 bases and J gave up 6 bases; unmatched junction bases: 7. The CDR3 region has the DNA TGCGCCAGCAGGGGCGGGAGCGGCCCCGGGGAGCTGTTTTTT. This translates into CASRGGSGPGELFF.

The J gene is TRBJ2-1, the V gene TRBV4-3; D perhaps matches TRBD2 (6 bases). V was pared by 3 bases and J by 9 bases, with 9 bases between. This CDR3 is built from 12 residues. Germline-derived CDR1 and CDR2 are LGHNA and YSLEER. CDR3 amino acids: CASSQEGLEQFF. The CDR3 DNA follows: TGCGCCAGCAGCCAGGAGGGCCTTGAGCAGTTCTTC.

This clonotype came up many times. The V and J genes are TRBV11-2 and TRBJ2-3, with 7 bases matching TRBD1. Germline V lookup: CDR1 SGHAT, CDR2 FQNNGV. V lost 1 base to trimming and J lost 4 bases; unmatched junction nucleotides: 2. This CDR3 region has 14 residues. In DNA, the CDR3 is TGTGCCAGCAGCTTAGTACAGGGGCCAGATACGCAGTATTTT. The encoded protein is CASSLVQGPDTQYF. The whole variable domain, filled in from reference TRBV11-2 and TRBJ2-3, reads EAGVAQSPRYKIIEKRQSVAFWCNPISGHATLYWYQQILGQGPKLLIQFQNNGVVDDSQLPKDRFSAERLKGVDSTLKIQPAKLEDSAVYLCASSLVQGPDTQYFGPGTRLTVL.

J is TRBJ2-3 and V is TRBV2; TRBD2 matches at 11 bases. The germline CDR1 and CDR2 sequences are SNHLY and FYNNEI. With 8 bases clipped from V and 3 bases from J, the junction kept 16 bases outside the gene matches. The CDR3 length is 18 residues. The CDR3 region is CASSRGLLAGVGTDTQYF. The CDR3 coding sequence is TGTGCCAGCTCGAGGGGTTTACTAGCGGGAGTTGGGACAGATACGCAGTATTTT.

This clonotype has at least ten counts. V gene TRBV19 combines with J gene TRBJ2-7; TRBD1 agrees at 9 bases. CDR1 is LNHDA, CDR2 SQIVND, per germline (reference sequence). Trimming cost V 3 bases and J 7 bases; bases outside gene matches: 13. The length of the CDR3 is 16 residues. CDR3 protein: CASSMRPGDRDWEQYF. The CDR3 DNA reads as TGTGCCAGTAGTATGAGACCTGGGGACAGGGATTGGGAGCAGTACTTC.

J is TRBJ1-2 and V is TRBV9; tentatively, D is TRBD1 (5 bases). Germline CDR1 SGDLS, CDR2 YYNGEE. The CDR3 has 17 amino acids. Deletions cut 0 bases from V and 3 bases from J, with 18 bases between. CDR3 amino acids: CASSVGGQGSLYYGYTF. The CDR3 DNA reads TGTGCCAGCAGCGTAGGGGGCCAGGGCAGCCTTTACTATGGCTACACCTTC.

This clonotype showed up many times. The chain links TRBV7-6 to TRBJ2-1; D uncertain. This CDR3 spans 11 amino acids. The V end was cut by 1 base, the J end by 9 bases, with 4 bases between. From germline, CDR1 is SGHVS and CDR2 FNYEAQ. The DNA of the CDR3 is TGTGCCAGCAGCTTAGGCGGTGAGCAGTTCTTC. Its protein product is CASSLGGEQFF.